These 8 T cell receptor beta chains share one sample of origin, sequenced in a study of blood T cell repertoires in COVID-19. Generated by immunoSEQ multiplex PCR, the TCRdb table keeps only in-frame clones and is missing some. The table shows under 200,000 clones, with roughly 84% occurring only once. The sequenced sample was peripheral blood. These receptors were taken from a woman aged 45-65 years with COVID-19, enrolled during active disease.

The V and J genes are TRBV27 and TRBJ1-3; tentatively, D is TRBD1 (6 bases). This CDR3 is built from 15 residues. The ends were cut back, 5 bases at V and 0 bases at J, with 11 bases in the middle. Germline V gene lookup returns CDR1 MNHEY and CDR2 SMNVEV (reference sequence). This CDR3 is CASSRGGLSGNTIYF. As DNA, the CDR3 is TGTGCCAGCAGTCGGGGGGGCCTCTCTGGAAACACCATATATTTT.

The rearrangement uses TRBV6-6 and TRBJ2-3, with 11 nucleotides matching TRBD2. There are 15 residues in the CDR3. CDR1 MNHNY and CDR2 SVGAGI come from the germline V gene (reference sequence). V was pared by 3 bases and J by 2 bases, with 1 base of the junction left unmatched. CDR3 sequence (DNA): TGTGCCAGCAGTTATAGCGGGGGGGTCACAGATACGCAGTATTTT. This gives the protein CASSYSGGVTDTQYF.

This chain joins TRBV13 and TRBJ2-3, with TRBD1 matching over 12 bases. The V segment lost 5 bases and the J segment 1 base; nucleotides outside the gene matches: 13. This CDR3 contains 19 residues. Germline V CDR1 and CDR2: PRHDT, FYEKMQ (reference sequence). The CDR3 sequence is CASSPQGQGAPSGTDTQYF. The CDR3 nucleotides are TGTGCCAGCAGCCCCCAGGGACAGGGGGCCCCTTCTGGCACAGATACGCAGTATTTT.

This clone was counted a single time. The rearrangement links TRBV3-1 (or the pseudogene TRBV3-2) to TRBJ2-5; 13 bases agree with TRBD2. The CDR3 contains 17 residues. The V and J ends lost 3 bases and 5 bases, in that order; junction bases with no gene match: 9. Germline CDR1 and CDR2: LGHDT and YNNKEL (reference sequence). The CDR3 region has the DNA TGTGCCAGCAGCCACTTCACTAGCGGGGGGGCGAGGGAGACCCAGTACTTC. It translates to CASSHFTSGGARETQYF.

The V and J genes are TRBV9 and TRBJ2-2; D ambiguous. Germline V CDR1 and CDR2: SGDLS, YYNGEE. Trimming took off 0 bases at V and 2 bases at J, with 5 bases between the two ends. CDR3 length: 14 amino acids. The CDR3 DNA reads as TGTGCCAGCAGCGTAGTTACTAACACCGGGGAGCTGTTTTTT. It specifies CASSVVTNTGELFF.

V and J are TRBV5-5 and TRBJ1-5; TRBD1 aligns across 7 bases. The V gene's germline CDR1 is SGHKS and CDR2 YYEKEE (reference sequence). V shed 0 bases and J 2 bases; nucleotides not matched to a gene: 8. The length of the CDR3 is 17 residues. The CDR3 sequence is CASSLDIGGVGNQPQHF. For the CDR3, the DNA is TGTGCCAGCAGCTTGGATATAGGGGGCGTGGGCAATCAGCCCCAGCATTTT.

V is TRBV7-7 and J is TRBJ2-5; 8 bases agree with TRBD1. V gave up 3 bases and J gave up 3 bases; unmatched junction bases: 15. Looked up from germline, CDR1 is SSHAT and CDR2 is FNYEAQ (reference sequence). This CDR3 is 18 amino acids long. The CDR3 nucleotides are TGTGCCAGCAGCTTGGTCCCCTCCGGGACAGGAACCGAAGAGACCCAGTACTTC. Protein sequence: CASSLVPSGTGTEETQYF. Using reference TRBV7-7 and TRBJ2-5 for the parts outside the CDR3, the full variable domain is GAGVSQSPRYKVTKRGQDVTLRCDPISSHATLYWYQQALGQGPEFLTYFNYEAQPDKSGLPSDRFSAERPEGSISTLTIQRTEQRDSAMYRCASSLVPSGTGTEETQYFGPGTRLLVL.

The rearrangement links TRBV7-3 to TRBJ2-5, with TRBD2 matching over 8 bases. The CDR3 contains 16 residues. The germline V gene encodes CDR1 SGHTA and CDR2 FQGTGA. The trim removed 3 bases at V and 2 bases at J, leaving 8 bases unmatched. Here the CDR3 reads CASSLMAGGVQETQYF. The CDR3 DNA follows: TGTGCCAGCAGCTTGATGGCGGGGGGCGTACAAGAGACCCAGTACTTC.